Presented here are 29 T cell receptor beta chains from one specimen sequenced in a study of CD8 T cells in ankylosing spondylitis. TCRdb used MiXCR to reprocess the 5' RACE reads, holding one entry per CDR3 protein. The top ten clones hold around 2.2% of a sample with about 69,000 distinct CDR3 sequences, about 5.4% of them seen once. Source material: blood, either unsorted or a sorted T cell fraction (not recorded which). These receptors all come from a male donor with ankylosing spondylitis or in good health (not recorded which).

This clonotype came up many times. The rearrangement joins TRBV3-1 to TRBJ2-3, with a possible D match to TRBD2 (7 bases). V shed 0 bases and J shed 1 base, with 11 bases lying between them. Germline values: CDR1 LGHDT, CDR2 YNNKEL (reference sequence). The CDR3 has 16 amino acids. CDR3 residues: CASSQDRGAGTDTQYF. CDR3 DNA sequence: TGTGCCAGCAGCCAAGATCGGGGGGCAGGCACAGATACGCAGTATTTT.

This clonotype was observed many times. The V call is TRBV5-1, the J call TRBJ1-1; 9 bases map to TRBD1. Germline V gene sequence: CDR1 SGHRS, CDR2 YFSETQ. With V trimmed by 4 bases and J by 1 base, 5 bases remained unmatched. This CDR3 is 15 amino acids long. The CDR3: CASSKQDRGNTEAFF. The CDR3 bases are TGCGCCAGCAGCAAACAGGACAGGGGGAACACTGAAGCTTTCTTT.

This clonotype was seen repeatedly, ten times or more. J is TRBJ2-1 and V is TRBV27; D is possibly TRBD2 (7 bases). The CDR3 extends over 13 amino acids. Trimming left V 3 bases short and J 10 bases short, with 13 bases between. The germline V gene encodes CDR1 MNHEY and CDR2 SMNVEV (reference sequence). The CDR3 sequence: CASSLRGPGEQFF. CDR3 sequence (DNA): TGTGCCAGCAGTTTGCGGGGGCCAGGGGAGCAGTTCTTC.

Ten or more counts support this clonotype. V gene TRBV5-5 combines with J gene TRBJ1-6; 8 bases line up with TRBD1. Germline trimming cut 5 bases from V and 7 bases from J; bases unmatched to any gene: 8. The CDR3 sequence is 15 residues long. Germline loops: CDR1 SGHKS, CDR2 YYEKEE (reference sequence). The chain's CDR3 is CASRLPGQANSPLHF. The DNA for the CDR3 is TGTGCCAGCAGACTTCCGGGACAGGCAAATTCACCCCTCCACTTT. Combining the CDR3 with reference TRBV5-5 and TRBJ1-6 gives the whole variable domain DAGVTQSPTHLIKTRGQQVTLRCSPISGHKSVSWYQQVLGQGPQFIFQYYEKEERGRGNFPDRFSARQFPNYSSELNVNALLLGDSALYLCASRLPGQANSPLHFGNGTRLTVT.

This clonotype has a count of ten or more. This chain uses TRBV6-1 with TRBJ1-5; 8 nucleotides line up with TRBD1. J gave up 6 bases and V 5 bases, and 12 bases lay outside the gene matches. Germline V gene sequence: CDR1 MNHNS, CDR2 SASEGT. CDR3 length equals 16 residues. The CDR3 DNA sequence: TGTGCCAGCAGTCCCCTCGGGACAGGTAGCTTTCAGCCCCAGCATTTT. Translated, it gives CASSPLGTGSFQPQHF.

Concerning this clonotype: With a much larger clone just one base away, this may be a read error. This chain uses TRBV19 with TRBJ2-2, with a possible D match to TRBD2 (6 bases). Trimming pared 7 bases from V and 4 bases from J, leaving 19 bases between. CDR3 length: 16 residues. The germline CDR1 and CDR2 sequences are LNHDA and SQIVND (reference sequence). The DNA of the CDR3 is TGTGCCAGTACCGGTTTAGGGAGGACGGTCACCGGGGAGCTGTTTTTT. This codes for CASTGLGRTVTGELFF.

This clonotype was seen ten or more times. DNA for the CDR3: TGCGCCAGCAGTGAAGGAACTGAAGCTTTCTTT. This codes for CASSEGTEAFF. V gene TRBV10-2 combines with J gene TRBJ1-1; D call uncertain. This CDR3 contains 11 residues. V dropped 3 bases and J dropped 5 bases, with 4 bases sitting between them. Germline CDR1 reads WSHSY; CDR2 reads SAAADI.

This clonotype appeared many times. The V call is TRBV28, the J call TRBJ2-3; D is unresolved. V dropped 2 bases and J dropped 0 bases, with 12 bases sitting between them. The CDR3 spans 16 residues. Germline CDR1 is MDHEN and CDR2 is SYDVKM. The CDR3 nucleotides read TGTGCCAGCAGTTTAATCATAGGGCCTAGCACAGATACGCAGTATTTT. Amino acid sequence: CASSLIIGPSTDTQYF.

This clonotype was found many times. The V gene is TRBV5-8, the J gene TRBJ2-2; D unclear. V was clipped by 7 bases and J by 0 bases, with 16 bases between them. Per germline, CDR1 SGHTS and CDR2 YDEGEE. The CDR3 contains 16 residues. This chain's CDR3 is CASVANGAANTGELFF. CDR3 coding DNA: TGTGCCAGCGTCGCAAACGGCGCAGCGAACACCGGGGAGCTGTTTTTT.

This clonotype was counted at least ten times. This rearrangement joins TRBV20-1 to TRBJ2-2, with D possibly matching TRBD1 (5 bases). Per germline, CDR1 DFQATT and CDR2 SNEGSKA (reference sequence). V lost 6 bases to trimming and J lost 7 bases, with 15 bases between them. The CDR3 runs 13 residues. The CDR3 DNA sequence: TGCAGTGCGTCTCAGGGTTTGGTCGGGGAGCTGTTTTTT. Its translation is CSASQGLVGELFF.

At least ten counts were recorded for this clonotype. J is TRBJ2-3 and V is TRBV7-2, with unresolved D. V was pared by 4 bases and J by 6 bases, with 11 bases between. This CDR3 contains 13 residues. The germline V gene encodes CDR1 SGHTA and CDR2 FQGNSA. The CDR3 spells CASSSAWADTQYF. The DNA of the CDR3 is TGTGCCAGCAGCTCCGCATGGGCGGATACGCAGTATTTT. Supplemented by reference TRBV7-2 and TRBJ2-3, the full variable domain reads GAGVSQSPSNKVTEKGKDVELRCDPISGHTALYWYRQSLGQGLEFLIYFQGNSAPDKSGLPSDRFSAERTGGSVSTLTIQRTQQEDSAVYLCASSSAWADTQYFGPGTRLTVL.

This clonotype was recorded many times. The V call is TRBV10-3, the J call TRBJ2-1; TRBD2 matches 8 bases. Germline assignment: CDR1 ENHRY and CDR2 SYGVKD. This CDR3 spans 15 amino acids. The J segment lost 6 bases and the V segment lost 3 bases, leaving 7 bases of the junction unmatched. The CDR3 sequence is CAISDSGGAVNEQFF. The CDR3 DNA reads TGTGCCATCAGTGATTCCGGGGGGGCGGTCAATGAGCAGTTCTTC.

There are many counts of this clonotype. The gene calls are TRBV9 and TRBJ2-5, with 7 bases aligning to TRBD2. The CDR3 has 14 amino acids. The ends lost 3 bases at V and 1 base at J; junction bases unmatched: 3. Germline V gives CDR1 SGDLS, CDR2 YYNGEE. In DNA form, the CDR3 reads TGTGCCAGCAGCGCCCGGGGGGTCCAAGAGACCCAGTACTTC. Residues: CASSARGVQETQYF.

Many counts were recorded for this clonotype. This rearrangement joins TRBV20-1 to TRBJ2-2; 7 bases fit TRBD1. Germline CDR1 is DFQATT and CDR2 is SNEGSKA (reference sequence). V gave up 2 bases and J gave up 3 bases; unmatched junction bases: 0. The CDR3 consists of 13 residues. This CDR3 reads CSARQGDTGELFF. In DNA form, the CDR3 reads TGCAGTGCTAGACAGGGGGACACCGGGGAGCTGTTTTTT.

Ten or more counts support this clonotype. The J gene is TRBJ1-4, the V gene TRBV4-1, with D perhaps matching TRBD1 (6 bases). This CDR3 has 17 residues. Per germline, CDR1 MGHRA and CDR2 YSYEKL. V lost 4 bases and J 0 bases, leaving 15 bases between the germline ends. CDR3 sequence: CASSPRRTEATNEKLFF. The CDR3 coding sequence is TGCGCCAGCAGCCCCAGGAGGACAGAAGCAACTAATGAAAAACTGTTTTTT.

This clonotype was detected many times. The chain carries TRBV5-1 and TRBJ1-2; the match to TRBD1 covers 8 bases. Trimming cost V 4 bases and J 4 bases; bases outside gene matches: 9. This CDR3 contains 15 residues. Germline V gene lookup returns CDR1 SGHRS and CDR2 YFSETQ. The CDR3 region is CASSKGQGFVYGYTF. The CDR3 DNA is TGCGCCAGCAGCAAAGGACAGGGTTTTGTCTATGGCTACACCTTC.

This clonotype was observed at least ten times. The chain is built from TRBV28 and TRBJ2-5; D possibly corresponds to TRBD2 (5 bases). The V and J ends lost 3 bases and 5 bases respectively, with 16 bases between them. Germline CDR1 is MDHEN and CDR2 is SYDVKM. The CDR3 loop spans 15 amino acids. CDR3 bases: TGTGCCAGCAGTTTCCCGAGGGCTCCCCGTGAGACCCAGTACTTC. It specifies CASSFPRAPRETQYF.

This sequence joins TRBV7-3 and TRBJ1-2; tentative D call: TRBD1 (5 bases). Trimming left V 1 base short and J 6 bases short, with 9 bases between. The CDR3 runs to 13 residues. Germline CDR1 and CDR2: SGHTA and FQGTGA. This CDR3 is CASSLNQGDGYTF. DNA of the CDR3: TGTGCCAGCAGCTTAAACCAGGGAGATGGCTACACCTTC.

This clonotype has at least ten counts. The chain carries TRBV18 and TRBJ2-5, with 10 bases that match TRBD2. This CDR3 region has 14 residues. CDR1 and CDR2 (germline): KGHSH, LQKENI. The ends lost 2 bases at V and 3 bases at J; junction bases unmatched: 0. CDR3 protein: CASSPGTSEETQYF. CDR3 coding DNA: TGTGCCAGCTCACCAGGGACTAGCGAAGAGACCCAGTACTTC.

This clonotype was seen many times. One junction end does not reproduce the germline sequence, and a read error may be involved. As DNA, the CDR3 is TGCGCCAGCGGTTGGTTGGGGTCGACCCGCTTC. Encoded protein: CASGWLGSTRF. V usage is TRBV10-1 and J usage is TRBJ2-1; D ambiguous. The CDR3 is 11 amino acids. Per germline, CDR1 WNHNN and CDR2 SYGVQD (reference sequence).

This clonotype was found many times. The rearrangement uses TRBV28 and TRBJ2-7; 9 nucleotides match TRBD1. CDR3 length: 13 residues. Trimming removed 4 bases from V and 9 bases from J; junction bases left unmatched: 7. Germline V gives CDR1 MDHEN, CDR2 SYDVKM. The DNA for the CDR3 is TGTGCCAGCAGTTCCGGGGACAGGGTACGGCAGTACTTC. It is translated as CASSSGDRVRQYF.

This clonotype was seen many times. The V gene is TRBV10-3, the J gene TRBJ2-1, with a possible D match to TRBD2 (7 bases). CDR1 is ENHRY and CDR2 is SYGVKD in the germline V gene. Trimming shortened V by 8 bases and J by 4 bases, and 15 bases separated the two germline ends. CDR3 length: 14 residues. The CDR3 protein is CAIGRGDMYNEQFF. DNA of the CDR3: TGTGCCATCGGGAGGGGGGATATGTACAATGAGCAGTTCTTC.

This clonotype has a count of ten or more. The chain couples TRBV20-1 to TRBJ2-1; a possible D gene is TRBD1 (7 bases). Germline loops: CDR1 DFQATT, CDR2 SNEGSKA (reference sequence). V was shortened by 6 bases and J by 4 bases, with 16 bases between the two germline ends. The CDR3 is 14 amino acids. In DNA, the CDR3 is TGCAGTGCCCGACAGGGACTGAAATACAATGAGCAGTTCTTC. The encoded protein is CSARQGLKYNEQFF.

This clonotype was counted many times. The chain links TRBV2 to TRBJ2-3; no firm D call. Germline V lookup: CDR1 SNHLY, CDR2 FYNNEI. Trimming cost V 2 bases and J 8 bases, with 11 bases left between them. The CDR3 consists of 13 residues. CDR3 DNA: TGTGCCAGCAGTGAAACCGGCTTTGCTACGCAGTATTTT. This sequence encodes CASSETGFATQYF. The full variable domain, its missing parts supplied by reference TRBV2 and TRBJ2-3, is EPEVTQTPSHQVTQMGQEVILRCVPISNHLYFYWYRQILGQKVEFLVSFYNNEISEKSEIFDDQFSVERPDGSNFTLKIRSTKLEDSAMYFCASSETGFATQYFGPGTRLTVL.

This clonotype was recorded many times. This chain joins TRBV5-1 and TRBJ2-5; tentatively, D is TRBD2 (7 bases). Looked up from germline, CDR1 is SGHRS and CDR2 is YFSETQ. The CDR3 consists of 14 residues. Trimming removed 4 bases from V and 4 bases from J, with 14 bases in between. The CDR3 is CASSDGGLGETQYF. The CDR3 nucleotides read TGCGCCAGCAGCGACGGGGGGCTTGGAGAGACCCAGTACTTC.

This clonotype was counted many times. The rearrangement joins TRBV2 to TRBJ1-1; the match to TRBD1 covers 8 bases. This CDR3 has 15 amino acids. Unmatched junction bases numbered 7, after V lost 6 bases and J lost 1 base. The germline gives CDR1 SNHLY, CDR2 FYNNEI. CDR3 loop: CASRVDRAGNTEAFF. CDR3 DNA: TGTGCCAGCAGGGTGGACAGGGCGGGGAACACTGAAGCTTTCTTT.

This clonotype was detected many times. The gene calls are TRBV4-3 and TRBJ1-1, with D unresolved. The CDR3 sequence is 15 residues long. The germline gives CDR1 LGHNA, CDR2 YSLEER. The V end was cut by 0 bases, the J end by 11 bases, with 19 bases between. For the CDR3, the DNA is TGCGCCAGCAGCCAAGAGATCGCGAAGGGCGCGTCTGCTTTCTTT. Protein sequence: CASSQEIAKGASAFF.

Ten or more counts support this clonotype. The chain employs TRBV29-1 and TRBJ2-7; maybe TRBD2 (6 bases). Germline loops: CDR1 SQVTM, CDR2 ANQGSEA. V lost 3 bases to trimming and J lost 1 base, with 16 bases between them. CDR3 length equals 15 residues. In nucleotides, the CDR3 is TGCAGCGTTGAGAGGTTAGGGGAGGAGTCCTACGAGCAGTACTTC. Translating it yields CSVERLGEESYEQYF.

In its sample, this clonotype was seen many times. This chain links TRBV6-1 with TRBJ1-2; no reliable D call. Trimming left V 5 bases short and J 4 bases short, with 11 bases between. This CDR3 is 13 amino acids long. The germline V gene encodes CDR1 MNHNS and CDR2 SASEGT. CDR3 sequence: CASSLGSAYGYTF. The DNA of the CDR3 is TGTGCCAGCAGTCTAGGGTCAGCCTATGGCTACACCTTC.